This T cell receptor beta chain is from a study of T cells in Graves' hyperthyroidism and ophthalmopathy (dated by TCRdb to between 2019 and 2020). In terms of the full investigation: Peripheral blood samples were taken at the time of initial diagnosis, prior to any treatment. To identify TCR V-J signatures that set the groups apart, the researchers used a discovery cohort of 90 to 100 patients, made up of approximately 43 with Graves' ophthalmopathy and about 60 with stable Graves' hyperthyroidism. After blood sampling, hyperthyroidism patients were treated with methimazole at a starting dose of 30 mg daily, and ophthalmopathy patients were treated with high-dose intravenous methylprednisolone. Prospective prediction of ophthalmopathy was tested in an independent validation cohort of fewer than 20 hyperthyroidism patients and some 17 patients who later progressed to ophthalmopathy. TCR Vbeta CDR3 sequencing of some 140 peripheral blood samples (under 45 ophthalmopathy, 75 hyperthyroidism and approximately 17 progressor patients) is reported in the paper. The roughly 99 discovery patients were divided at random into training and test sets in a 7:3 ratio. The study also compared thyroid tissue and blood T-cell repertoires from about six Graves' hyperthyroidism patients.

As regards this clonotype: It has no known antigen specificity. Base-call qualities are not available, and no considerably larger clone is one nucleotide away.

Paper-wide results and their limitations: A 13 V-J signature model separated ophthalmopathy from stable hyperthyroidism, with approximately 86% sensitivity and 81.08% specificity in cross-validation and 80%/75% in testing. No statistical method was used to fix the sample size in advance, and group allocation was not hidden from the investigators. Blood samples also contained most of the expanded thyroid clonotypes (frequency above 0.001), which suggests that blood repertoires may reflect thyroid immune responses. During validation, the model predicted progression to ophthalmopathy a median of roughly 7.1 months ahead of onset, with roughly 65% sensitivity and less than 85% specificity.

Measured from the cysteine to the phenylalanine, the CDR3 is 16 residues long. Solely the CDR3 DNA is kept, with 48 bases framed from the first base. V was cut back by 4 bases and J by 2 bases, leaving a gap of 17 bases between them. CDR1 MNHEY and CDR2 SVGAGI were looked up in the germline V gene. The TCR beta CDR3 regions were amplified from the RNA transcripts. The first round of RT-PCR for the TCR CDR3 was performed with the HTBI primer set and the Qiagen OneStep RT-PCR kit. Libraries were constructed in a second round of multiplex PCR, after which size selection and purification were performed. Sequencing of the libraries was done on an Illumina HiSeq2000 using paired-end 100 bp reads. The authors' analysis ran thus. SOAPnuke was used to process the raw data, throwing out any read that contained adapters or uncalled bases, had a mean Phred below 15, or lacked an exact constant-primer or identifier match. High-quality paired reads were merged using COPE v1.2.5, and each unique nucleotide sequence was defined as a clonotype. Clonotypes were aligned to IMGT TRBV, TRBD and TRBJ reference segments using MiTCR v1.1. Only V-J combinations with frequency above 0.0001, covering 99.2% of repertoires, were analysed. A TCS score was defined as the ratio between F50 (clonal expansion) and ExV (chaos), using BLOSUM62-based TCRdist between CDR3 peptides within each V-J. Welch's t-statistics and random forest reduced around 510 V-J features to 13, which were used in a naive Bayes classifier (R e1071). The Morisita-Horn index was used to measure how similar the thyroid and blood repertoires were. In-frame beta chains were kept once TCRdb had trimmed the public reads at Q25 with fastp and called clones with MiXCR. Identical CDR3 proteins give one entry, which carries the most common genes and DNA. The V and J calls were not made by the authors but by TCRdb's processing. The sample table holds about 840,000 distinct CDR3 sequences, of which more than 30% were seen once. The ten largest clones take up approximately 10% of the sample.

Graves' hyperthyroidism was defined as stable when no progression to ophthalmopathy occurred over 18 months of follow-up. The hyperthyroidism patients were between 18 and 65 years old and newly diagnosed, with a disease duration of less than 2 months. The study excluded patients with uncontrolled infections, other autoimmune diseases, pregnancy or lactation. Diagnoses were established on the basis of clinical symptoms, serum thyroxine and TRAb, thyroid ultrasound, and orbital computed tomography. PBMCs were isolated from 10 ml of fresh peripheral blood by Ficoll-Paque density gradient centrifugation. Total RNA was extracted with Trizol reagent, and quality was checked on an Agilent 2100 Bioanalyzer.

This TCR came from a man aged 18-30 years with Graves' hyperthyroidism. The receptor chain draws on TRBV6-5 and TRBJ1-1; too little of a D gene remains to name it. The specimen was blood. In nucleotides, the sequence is TGTGCCAGCAGTTCACCTGCGCCAGGTTTAAACACTGAAGCTTTCTTT. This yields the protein CASSSPAPGLNTEAFF.